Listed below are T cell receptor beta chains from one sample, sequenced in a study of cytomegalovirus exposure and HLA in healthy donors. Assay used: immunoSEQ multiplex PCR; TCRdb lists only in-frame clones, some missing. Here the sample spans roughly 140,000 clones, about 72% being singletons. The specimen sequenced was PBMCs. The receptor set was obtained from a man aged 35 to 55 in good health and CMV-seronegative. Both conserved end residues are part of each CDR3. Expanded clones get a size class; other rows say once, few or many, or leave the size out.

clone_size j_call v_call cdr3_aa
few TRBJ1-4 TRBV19 CASSIRGIEKLFF
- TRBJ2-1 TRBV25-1 CASSPVGTATYNEQFF
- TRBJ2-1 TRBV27 CASSPGLAQSYNEQFF
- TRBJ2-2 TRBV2 CASSVVSGGNTGELFF
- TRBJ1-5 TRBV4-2 CASSPTTYSNQPQHF
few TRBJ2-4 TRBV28 CASSNHVGTVNIQYF
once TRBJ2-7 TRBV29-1 CGVDDKYEQYF
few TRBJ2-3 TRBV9 CASSVGLAVSTDTQYF
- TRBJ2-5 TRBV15 CATSKPEGLAGLQETQYF
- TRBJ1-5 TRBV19 CATTPRGRSDQPQHF
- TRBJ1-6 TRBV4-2 CASSQDPDRDSPLHF
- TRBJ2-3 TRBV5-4 CASSFTSRLAGGGDTQYF
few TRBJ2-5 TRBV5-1 CASSSGQVQETQYF
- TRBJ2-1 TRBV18 CASSPPPGGADNEQFF
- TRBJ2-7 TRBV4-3 CASSQESGGEQYF
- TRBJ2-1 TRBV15 CATSRGGQRGFYEQFF
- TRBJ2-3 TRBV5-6 CASSLSAGVGDTQYF
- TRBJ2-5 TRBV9 CASNPQGSETQYF
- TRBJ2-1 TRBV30 CAWSGLAGGYNEQFF
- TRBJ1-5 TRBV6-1 CASSEGSGLAQHF
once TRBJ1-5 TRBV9 CASSPGQGDQPQHF
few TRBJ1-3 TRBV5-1 CASSGSSGNTIYF
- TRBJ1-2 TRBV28 CASSFQVYGYTF
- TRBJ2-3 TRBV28 CASSAGLGTDTQYF
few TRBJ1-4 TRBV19 CASSLDSNNEKLFF
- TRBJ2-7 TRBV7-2 CASSFGGGRGIEQYF
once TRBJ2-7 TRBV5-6 CASSLFAIGGQYF
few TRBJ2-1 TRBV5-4 CASSFDPGRVYNEQFF
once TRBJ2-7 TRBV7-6 CASSPRVAGGKSSYEQYF
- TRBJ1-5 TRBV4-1 CASSQGPDSNQPQNF
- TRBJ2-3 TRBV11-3 CASSLSLRPDTQYF
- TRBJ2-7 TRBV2 CASRPRRGRDEQYF
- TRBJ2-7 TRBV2 CASSAGGSYEQYF
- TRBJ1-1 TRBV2 CATDRANTEAFF
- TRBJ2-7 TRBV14 CASSQAFSSYSRSSYEQYF
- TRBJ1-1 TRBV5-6 CASRGRTEAFF
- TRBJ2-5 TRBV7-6 CASSPIVGQRELETQYF
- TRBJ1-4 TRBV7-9 CASSLGSGGNEKLFF
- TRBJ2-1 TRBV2 CASIWDRAGYNEQFF
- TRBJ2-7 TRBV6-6 CASSYSTGAAYEQYF
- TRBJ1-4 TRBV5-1 CASSLDGFGEKLFF
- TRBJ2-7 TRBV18 CASSPSREVEQYF
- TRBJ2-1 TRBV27 CASTRSGYNEQFF